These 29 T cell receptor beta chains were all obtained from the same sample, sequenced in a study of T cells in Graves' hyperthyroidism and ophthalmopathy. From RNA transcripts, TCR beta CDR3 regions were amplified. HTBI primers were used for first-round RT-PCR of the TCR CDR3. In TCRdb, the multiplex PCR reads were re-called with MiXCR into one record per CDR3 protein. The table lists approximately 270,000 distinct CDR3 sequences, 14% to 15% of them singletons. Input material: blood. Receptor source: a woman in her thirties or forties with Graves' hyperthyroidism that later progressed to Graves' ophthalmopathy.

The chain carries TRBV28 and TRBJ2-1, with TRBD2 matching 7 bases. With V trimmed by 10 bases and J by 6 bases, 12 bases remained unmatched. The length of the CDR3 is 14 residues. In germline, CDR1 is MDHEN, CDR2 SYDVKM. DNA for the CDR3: TGTGCCACAATAAGCGGGGTGGGCGCCAATGAGCAGTTCTTC. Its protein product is CATISGVGANEQFF.

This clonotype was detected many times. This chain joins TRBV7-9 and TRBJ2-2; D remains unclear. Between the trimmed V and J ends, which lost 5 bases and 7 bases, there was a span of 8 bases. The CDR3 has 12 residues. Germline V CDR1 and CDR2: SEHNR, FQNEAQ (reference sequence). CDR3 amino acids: CASSGVGGELFF. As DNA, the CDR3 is TGTGCCAGCAGCGGCGTGGGCGGGGAGCTGTTTTTT.

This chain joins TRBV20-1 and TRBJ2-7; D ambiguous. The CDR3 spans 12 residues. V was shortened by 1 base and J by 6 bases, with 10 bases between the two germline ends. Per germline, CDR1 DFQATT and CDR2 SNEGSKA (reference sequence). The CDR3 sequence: CSARGQISEQYF. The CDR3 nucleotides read TGCAGTGCTAGAGGGCAGATTTCCGAGCAGTACTTC.

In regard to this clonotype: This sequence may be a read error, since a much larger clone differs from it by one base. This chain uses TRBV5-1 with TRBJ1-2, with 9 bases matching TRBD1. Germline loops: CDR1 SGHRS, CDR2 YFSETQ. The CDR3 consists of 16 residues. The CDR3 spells CASNLSQGTGFYGYTF. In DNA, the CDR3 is TGCGCCAGCAACTTGTCGCAAGGGACAGGGTTCTATGGCTACACCTTC. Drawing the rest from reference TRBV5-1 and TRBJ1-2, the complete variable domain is KAGVTQTPRYLIKTRGQQVTLSCSPISGHRSVSWYQQTPGQGLQFLFEYFSETQRNKGNFPGRFSGRQFSNSRSEMNVSTLELGDSALYLCASNLSQGTGFYGYTFGSGTRLTVV.

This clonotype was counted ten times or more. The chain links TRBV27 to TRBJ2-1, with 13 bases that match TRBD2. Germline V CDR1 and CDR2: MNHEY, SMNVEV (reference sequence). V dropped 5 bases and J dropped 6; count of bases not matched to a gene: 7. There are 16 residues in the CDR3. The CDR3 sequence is CASSPILAGGFNEQFF. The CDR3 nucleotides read TGTGCCAGCAGTCCGATACTAGCGGGAGGGTTCAATGAGCAGTTCTTC.

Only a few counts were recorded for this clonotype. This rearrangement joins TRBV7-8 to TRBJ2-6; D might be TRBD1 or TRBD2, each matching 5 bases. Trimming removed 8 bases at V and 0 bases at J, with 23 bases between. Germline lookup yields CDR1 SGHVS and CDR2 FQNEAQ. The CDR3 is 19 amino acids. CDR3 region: CASGPRGKTDLSGANVLTF. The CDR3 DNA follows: TGTGCCAGCGGTCCCCGGGGCAAGACAGATCTCTCTGGGGCCAACGTCCTGACTTTC. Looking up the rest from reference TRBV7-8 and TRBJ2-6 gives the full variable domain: GAGVSQSPRYKVAKRGQDVALRCDPISGHVSLFWYQQALGQGPEFLTYFQNEAQLDKSGLPSDRFFAERPEGSVSTLKIQRTQQEDSAVYLCASGPRGKTDLSGANVLTFGAGSRLTVL.

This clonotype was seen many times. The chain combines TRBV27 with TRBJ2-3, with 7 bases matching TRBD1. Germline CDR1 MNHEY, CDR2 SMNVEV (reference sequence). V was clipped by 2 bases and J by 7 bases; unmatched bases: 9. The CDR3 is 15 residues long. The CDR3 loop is CASSLDRAEANTQYF. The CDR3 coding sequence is TGTGCCAGCAGTTTAGACAGGGCTGAGGCGAATACGCAGTATTTT.

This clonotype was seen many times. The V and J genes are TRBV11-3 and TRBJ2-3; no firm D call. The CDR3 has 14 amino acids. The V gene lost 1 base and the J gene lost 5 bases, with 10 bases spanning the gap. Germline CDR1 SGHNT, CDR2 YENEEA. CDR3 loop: CASSLGMGGDTQYF. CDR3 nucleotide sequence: TGTGCCAGCAGCTTAGGAATGGGCGGAGATACGCAGTATTTT.

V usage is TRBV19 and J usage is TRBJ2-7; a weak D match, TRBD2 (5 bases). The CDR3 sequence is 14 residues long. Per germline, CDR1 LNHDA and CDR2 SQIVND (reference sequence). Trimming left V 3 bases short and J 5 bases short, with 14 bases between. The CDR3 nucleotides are TGTGCCAGTAGTATTGGCGTAACCGGGGACGAGCAGTACTTC. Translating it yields CASSIGVTGDEQYF.

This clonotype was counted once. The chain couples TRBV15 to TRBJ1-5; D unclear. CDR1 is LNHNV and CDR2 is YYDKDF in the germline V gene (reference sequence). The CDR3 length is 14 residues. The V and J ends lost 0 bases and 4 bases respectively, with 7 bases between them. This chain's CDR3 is CATSRDRQNQPQHF. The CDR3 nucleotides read TGTGCCACCAGCAGAGATAGGCAGAATCAGCCCCAGCATTTT. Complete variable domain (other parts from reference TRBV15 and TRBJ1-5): DAMVIQNPRYQVTQFGKPVTLSCSQTLNHNVMYWYQQKSSQAPKLLFHYYDKDFNNEADTPDNFQSRRPNTSFCFLDIRSPGLGDTAMYLCATSRDRQNQPQHFGDGTRLSIL.

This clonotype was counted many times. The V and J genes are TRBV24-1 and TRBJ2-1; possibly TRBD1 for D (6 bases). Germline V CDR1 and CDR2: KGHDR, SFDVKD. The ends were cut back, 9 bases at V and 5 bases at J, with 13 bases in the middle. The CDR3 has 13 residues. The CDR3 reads CATAGVLNNEQFF. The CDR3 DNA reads TGTGCCACCGCAGGGGTTTTGAACAATGAGCAGTTCTTC.

CDR3 loop: CASSVGLNPNGYNEQFF. CDR3 nucleotides: TGTGCCAGCAGCGTAGGTCTCAACCCGAACGGATACAATGAGCAGTTCTTC. The V gene is TRBV9, the J gene TRBJ2-1; unclear D gene. V lost 0 bases, J lost 4 bases, and 17 bases lay in between. The germline gives CDR1 SGDLS, CDR2 YYNGEE. The CDR3 consists of 17 residues. Together with reference TRBV9 and TRBJ2-1, the CDR3 gives the full variable domain: DSGVTQTPKHLITATGQRVTLRCSPRSGDLSVYWYQQSLDQGLQFLIQYYNGEERAKGNILERFSAQQFPDLHSELNLSSLELGDSALYFCASSVGLNPNGYNEQFFGPGTRLTVL.

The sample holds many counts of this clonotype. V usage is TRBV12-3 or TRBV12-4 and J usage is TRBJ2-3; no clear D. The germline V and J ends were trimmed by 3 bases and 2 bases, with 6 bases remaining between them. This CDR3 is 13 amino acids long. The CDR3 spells CASSLVITDTQYF. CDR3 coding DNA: TGTGCCAGCAGTTTGGTCATCACAGATACGCAGTATTTT.

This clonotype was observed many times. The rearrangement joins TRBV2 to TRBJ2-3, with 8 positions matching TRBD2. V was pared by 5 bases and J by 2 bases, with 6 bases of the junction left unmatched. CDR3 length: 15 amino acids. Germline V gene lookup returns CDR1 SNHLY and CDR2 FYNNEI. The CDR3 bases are TGTGCCAGCAGTAAAGTCGGGAGGGACACAGATACGCAGTATTTT. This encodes CASSKVGRDTDTQYF.

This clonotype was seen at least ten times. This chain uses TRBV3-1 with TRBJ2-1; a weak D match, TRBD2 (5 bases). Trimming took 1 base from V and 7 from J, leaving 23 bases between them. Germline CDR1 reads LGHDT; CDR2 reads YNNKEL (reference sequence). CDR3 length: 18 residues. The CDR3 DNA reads TGTGCCAGCAGCCAAGTCCCGCTTGGTAGCGTATCTGTGAATGAGCAGTTCTTC. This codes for CASSQVPLGSVSVNEQFF.

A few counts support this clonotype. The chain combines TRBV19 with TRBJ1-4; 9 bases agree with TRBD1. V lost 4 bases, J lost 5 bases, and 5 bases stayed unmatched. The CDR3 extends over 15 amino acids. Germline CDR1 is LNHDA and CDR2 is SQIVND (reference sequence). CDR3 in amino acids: CASSTDRGSNEKLFF. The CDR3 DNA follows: TGTGCCAGTAGTACGGACAGGGGTTCGAATGAAAAACTGTTTTTT.

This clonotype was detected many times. The CDR3 DNA is TGTGCCAGTACTGTGGGGGGGTTACTCAATCAGCCCCAGCATTTT. Encoded protein: CASTVGGLLNQPQHF. The V and J genes are TRBV28 and TRBJ1-5, with a weak D call TRBD1 (5 bases). V lost 9 bases, J lost 3 bases, and 18 bases lay in between. This CDR3 is 15 amino acids long. Germline V gives CDR1 MDHEN, CDR2 SYDVKM.

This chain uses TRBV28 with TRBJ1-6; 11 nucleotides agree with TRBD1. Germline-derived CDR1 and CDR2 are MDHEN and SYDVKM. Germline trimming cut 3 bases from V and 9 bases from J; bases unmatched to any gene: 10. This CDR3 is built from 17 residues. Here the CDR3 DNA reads TGTGCCAGCAGTTTGACCGGGACAGGGGGAAGAAGTTCACCCCTCCACTTT. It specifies CASSLTGTGGRSSPLHF.

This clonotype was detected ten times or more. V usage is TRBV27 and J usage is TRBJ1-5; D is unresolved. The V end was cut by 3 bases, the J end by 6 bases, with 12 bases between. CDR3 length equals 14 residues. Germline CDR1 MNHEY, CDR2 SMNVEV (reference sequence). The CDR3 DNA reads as TGTGCCAGCAGTTTGGAGGGTATAGGTCAGCCCCAGCATTTT. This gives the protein CASSLEGIGQPQHF.

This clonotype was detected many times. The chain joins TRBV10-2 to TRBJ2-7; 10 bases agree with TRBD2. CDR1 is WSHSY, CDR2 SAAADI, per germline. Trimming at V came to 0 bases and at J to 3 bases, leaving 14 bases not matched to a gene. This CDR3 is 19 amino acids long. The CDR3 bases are TGCGCCAGCAGTGAGTCTTACACGGGACTAGCGAGAAAAATCTACGAGCAGTACTTC. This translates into CASSESYTGLARKIYEQYF.

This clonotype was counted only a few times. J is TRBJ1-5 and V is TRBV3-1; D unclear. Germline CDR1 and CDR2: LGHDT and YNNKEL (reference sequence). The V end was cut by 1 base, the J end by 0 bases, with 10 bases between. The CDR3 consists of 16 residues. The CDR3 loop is CASSQGGSLSNQPQHF. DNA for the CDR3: TGTGCCAGCAGCCAAGGAGGGTCACTTAGCAATCAGCCCCAGCATTTT.

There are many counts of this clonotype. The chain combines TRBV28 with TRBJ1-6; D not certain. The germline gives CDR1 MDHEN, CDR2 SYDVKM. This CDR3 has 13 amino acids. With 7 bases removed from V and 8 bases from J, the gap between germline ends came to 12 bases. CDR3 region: CASTPAVHSPLHF. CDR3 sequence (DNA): TGTGCCAGCACACCAGCAGTCCATTCACCCCTCCACTTT.

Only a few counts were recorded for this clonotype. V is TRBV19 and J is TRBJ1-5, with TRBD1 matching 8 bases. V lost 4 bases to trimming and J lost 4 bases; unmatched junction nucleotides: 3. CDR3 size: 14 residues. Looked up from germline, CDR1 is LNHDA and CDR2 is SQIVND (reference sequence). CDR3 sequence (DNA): TGTGCCAGTAGTACTTACAGGGGGAATCAGCCCCAGCATTTT. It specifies CASSTYRGNQPQHF.

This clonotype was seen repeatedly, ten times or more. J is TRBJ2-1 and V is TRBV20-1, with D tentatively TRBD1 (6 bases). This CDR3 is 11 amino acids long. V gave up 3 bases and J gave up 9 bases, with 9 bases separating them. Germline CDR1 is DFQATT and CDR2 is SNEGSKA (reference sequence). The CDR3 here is CSASRDIEQFF. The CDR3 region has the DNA TGCAGTGCTAGCCGGGACATTGAGCAGTTCTTC.

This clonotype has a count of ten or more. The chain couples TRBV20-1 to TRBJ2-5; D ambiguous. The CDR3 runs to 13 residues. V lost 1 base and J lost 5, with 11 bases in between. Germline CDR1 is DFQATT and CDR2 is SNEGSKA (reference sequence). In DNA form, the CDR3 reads TGCAGTGCTAGAGGTGTTTTTGGGGAGACCCAGTACTTC. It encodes CSARGVFGETQYF.

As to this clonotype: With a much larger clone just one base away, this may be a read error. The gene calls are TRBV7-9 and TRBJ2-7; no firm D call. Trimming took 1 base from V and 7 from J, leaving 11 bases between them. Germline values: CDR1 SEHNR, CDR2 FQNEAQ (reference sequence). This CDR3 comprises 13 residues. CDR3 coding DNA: TGTGCCAGCAGCTTAGAAGGACGCAATGAGCAGTACTTC. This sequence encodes CASSLEGRNEQYF.

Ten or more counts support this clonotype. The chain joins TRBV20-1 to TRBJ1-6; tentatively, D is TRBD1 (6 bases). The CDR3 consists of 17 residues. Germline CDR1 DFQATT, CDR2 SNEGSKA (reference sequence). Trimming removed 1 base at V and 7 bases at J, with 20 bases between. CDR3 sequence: CSARGPVGAVLNSPLHF. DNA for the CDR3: TGCAGTGCTAGAGGCCCGGTGGGGGCGGTGTTGAATTCACCCCTCCACTTT.

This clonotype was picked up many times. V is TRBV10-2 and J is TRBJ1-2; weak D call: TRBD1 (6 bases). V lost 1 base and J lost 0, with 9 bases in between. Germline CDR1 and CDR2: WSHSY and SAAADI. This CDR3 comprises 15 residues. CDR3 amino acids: CASSELRTANYGYTF. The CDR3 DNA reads TGCGCCAGCAGTGAGTTGAGGACAGCTAACTATGGCTACACCTTC.

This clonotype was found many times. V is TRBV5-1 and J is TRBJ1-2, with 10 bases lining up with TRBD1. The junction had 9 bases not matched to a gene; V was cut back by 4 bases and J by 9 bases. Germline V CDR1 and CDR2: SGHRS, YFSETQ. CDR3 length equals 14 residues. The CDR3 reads CASSLPDRGSSYTF. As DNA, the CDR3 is TGCGCCAGCAGCCTTCCGGACAGGGGGAGTAGCTACACCTTC.